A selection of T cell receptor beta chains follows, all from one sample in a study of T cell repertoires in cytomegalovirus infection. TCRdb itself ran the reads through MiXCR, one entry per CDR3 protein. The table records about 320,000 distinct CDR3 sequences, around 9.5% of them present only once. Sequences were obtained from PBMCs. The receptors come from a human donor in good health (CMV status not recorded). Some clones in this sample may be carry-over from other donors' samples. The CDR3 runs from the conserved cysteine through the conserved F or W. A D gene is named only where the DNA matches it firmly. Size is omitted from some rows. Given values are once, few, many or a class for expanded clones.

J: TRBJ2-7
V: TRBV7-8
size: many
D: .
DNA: TGTGCCAGCAGCTTAGATCAGGAGGAGCAGTACTTC
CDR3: CASSLDQEEQYF

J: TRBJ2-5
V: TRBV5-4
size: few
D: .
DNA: TGTGCCGTGGGGACAAACTACCAAGAGACCCAGTACTTC
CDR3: CAVGTNYQETQYF

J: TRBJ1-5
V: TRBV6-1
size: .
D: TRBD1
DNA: TGTGCCAGCCTGGACAGGGTGGCCTATAGCAATCAGCCCCAGCATTTT
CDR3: CASLDRVAYSNQPQHF

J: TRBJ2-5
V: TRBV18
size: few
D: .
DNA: TGTGCCAGCTCACAAAACAGCCAAGAGACCCAGTACTTC
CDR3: CASSQNSQETQYF

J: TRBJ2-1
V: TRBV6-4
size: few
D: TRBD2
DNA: TGTGCCAGCAGTGGAACCAGCGGGAGATACAATGAGCAGTTCTTC
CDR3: CASSGTSGRYNEQFF

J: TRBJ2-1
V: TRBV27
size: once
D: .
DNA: TGTGCCAGCAGTTTCGGTTCAGTCGATGAGCAGTTCTTC
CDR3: CASSFGSVDEQFF

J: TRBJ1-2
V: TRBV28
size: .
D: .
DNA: TGTGCCAGCAGTCTCACTATGGGAGGCTACACCTTC
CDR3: CASSLTMGGYTF

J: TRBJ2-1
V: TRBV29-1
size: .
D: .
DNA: TGCAGCGGACGGATAGCAGCGCCCTGGGAGATACAGAATGAGCAGTTCTTC
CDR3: CSGRIAAPWEIQNEQFF

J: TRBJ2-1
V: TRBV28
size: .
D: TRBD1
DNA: TGTGCCAGCTACCGGGACAGGGCCTACAATGAGCAGTTCTTC
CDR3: CASYRDRAYNEQFF

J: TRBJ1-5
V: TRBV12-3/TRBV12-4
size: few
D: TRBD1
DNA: TGTGCCAGCAGTCCCCCGGGACAGCCCAATCAGCCCCAGCATTTT
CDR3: CASSPPGQPNQPQHF

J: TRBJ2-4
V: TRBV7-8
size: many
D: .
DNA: TGTGCCAGCAGCTTAGCGCCGAGACAAGAGAACATTCAGTACTTC
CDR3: CASSLAPRQENIQYF

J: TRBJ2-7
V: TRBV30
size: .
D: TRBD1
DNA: TGTGCCTGGGGAAGGGGGCGGCCCTACGAGCAGTACTTC
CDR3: CAWGRGRPYEQYF

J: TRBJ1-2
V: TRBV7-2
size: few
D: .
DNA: TGTGCCAGCAGCTATCCCGGGCCCTATGGCTACACCTTC
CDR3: CASSYPGPYGYTF

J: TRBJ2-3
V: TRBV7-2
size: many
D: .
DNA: TGTGCCAGCAGCCCTTTACTCGCAGATACGCAGTATTTT
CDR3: CASSPLLADTQYF

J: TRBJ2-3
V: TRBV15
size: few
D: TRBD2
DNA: TGTGCCACCAGCAGACCTTACGGACTAGCGGGTCTCAGTAGGGGGGATACGCAGTATTTT
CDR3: CATSRPYGLAGLSRGDTQYF

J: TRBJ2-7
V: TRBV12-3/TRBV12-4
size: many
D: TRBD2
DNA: TGTGCCAGCAGTTTCGGGGCGGGGGTGTACTTC
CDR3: CASSFGAGVYF

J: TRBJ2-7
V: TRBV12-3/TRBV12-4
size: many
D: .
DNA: TGTGCCAGCAGTTTGGGGCAAACAAATTACGAGCAGTACTTC
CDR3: CASSLGQTNYEQYF

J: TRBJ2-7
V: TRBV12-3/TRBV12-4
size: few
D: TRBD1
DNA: TGTGCCAGCAGCGGAAGGACAGGGGGCTACGAGCAGTACTTC
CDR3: CASSGRTGGYEQYF

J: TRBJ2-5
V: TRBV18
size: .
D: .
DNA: TGTGCCAGCTCACAGCAACAAATATGGACCGGAGAGACCCAGTACTTC
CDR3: CASSQQQIWTGETQYF

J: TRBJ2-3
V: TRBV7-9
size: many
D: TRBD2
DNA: TGTGCCAGCAGCTCACGGACTAGCGGGAGTACAGATACGCAGTATTTT
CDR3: CASSSRTSGSTDTQYF

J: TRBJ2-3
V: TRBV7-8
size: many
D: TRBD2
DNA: TGTGCCAGCAGCTATGGGGCGGGGGGTTGGTATACGCAGTATTTT
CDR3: CASSYGAGGWYTQYF

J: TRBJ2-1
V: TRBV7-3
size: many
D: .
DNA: TGTGCCAGCAGCTTTGGGGGGGGGCCCAATGAGCAGTTCTTC
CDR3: CASSFGGGPNEQFF

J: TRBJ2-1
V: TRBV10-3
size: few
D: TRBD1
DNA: TGTGCCACCCAACCGGGACAGGGGAACAATGAGCAGTTCTTC
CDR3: CATQPGQGNNEQFF

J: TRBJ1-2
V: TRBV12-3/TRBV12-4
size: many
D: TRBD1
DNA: TGTGCCAGCAGTTTAGAAGGACAGGGGAGCGGCTATGGCTACACCTTC
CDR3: CASSLEGQGSGYGYTF

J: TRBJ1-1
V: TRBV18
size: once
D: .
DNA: TGTGCCAGCTCAAGGGACGCTGAAGCTTTCTTT
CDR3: CASSRDAEAFF

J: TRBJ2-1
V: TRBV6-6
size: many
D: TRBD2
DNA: TGTGCCAGTACACCCTTGGCTAGCGGGAGAATCAATGAGCAGTTCTTC
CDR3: CASTPLASGRINEQFF

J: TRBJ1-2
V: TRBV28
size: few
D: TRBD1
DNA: TGTGCCAGCAGTTTAGATCCGACAGGGAAGCGAGGCTACACCTTC
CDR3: CASSLDPTGKRGYTF

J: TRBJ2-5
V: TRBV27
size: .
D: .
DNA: TGTGCCAGCAAACAACAGGGTCTGGAGACCCAGTACTTC
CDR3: CASKQQGLETQYF

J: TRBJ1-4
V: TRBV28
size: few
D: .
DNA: TGTGCCAGCAGCCGTTCAGCGACTAATGAAAAACTGTTTTTT
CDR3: CASSRSATNEKLFF

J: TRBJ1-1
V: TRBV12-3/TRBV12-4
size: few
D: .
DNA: TGTGCCAGCAGTCCCAGCATGACCACCACTGAAGCTTTCTTT
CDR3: CASSPSMTTTEAFF

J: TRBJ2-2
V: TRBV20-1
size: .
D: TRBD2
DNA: TGCAGTGCTAGAGATCGCCTAGCGGAAGTGGCCACCGGGGAGCTGTTTTTT
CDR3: CSARDRLAEVATGELFF

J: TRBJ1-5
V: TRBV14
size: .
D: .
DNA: TGTGCCAGCAGCCAGGGACTAGATAGGATGCGTCAGCCCCAGCATTTT
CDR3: CASSQGLDRMRQPQHF

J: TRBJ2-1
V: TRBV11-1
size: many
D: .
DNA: TGTGCCAGCAGCTTAGCGTTAGGGGGTCGGTCCTACAATGAGCAGTTCTTC
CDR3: CASSLALGGRSYNEQFF